The entry below describes one T cell receptor beta chain. Its specificity is not known. The entry originates in a study of shared clonotypes between healthy human individuals. Study-wide findings and caveats: Naive subsets tended to show greater estimated richness than memory subsets.

The repertoire was sequenced with immunoSEQ multiplex PCR; TCRdb's copy has only in-frame clones and lacks some. Of 550,000 to 700,000 clones listed, 73% are singletons. The CDR3 sequence is 13 residues long. Germline V lookup: CDR1 LNHNV, CDR2 YYDKDF (reference sequence). V was trimmed by 0 bases and J by 7 bases, leaving 9 bases between them. What was sequenced was memory CD4+ T cells sorted from blood. As to subset: CD45RA-negative fraction. The source is a woman aged 25 to 39 in good health. The chain couples TRBV15 to TRBJ2-5; D perhaps matches TRBD1 (5 bases). The CDR3 here is CATSRDKTGTQYF. For the CDR3, the DNA is TGTGCCACCAGCAGAGATAAAACAGGGACCCAGTACTTC.